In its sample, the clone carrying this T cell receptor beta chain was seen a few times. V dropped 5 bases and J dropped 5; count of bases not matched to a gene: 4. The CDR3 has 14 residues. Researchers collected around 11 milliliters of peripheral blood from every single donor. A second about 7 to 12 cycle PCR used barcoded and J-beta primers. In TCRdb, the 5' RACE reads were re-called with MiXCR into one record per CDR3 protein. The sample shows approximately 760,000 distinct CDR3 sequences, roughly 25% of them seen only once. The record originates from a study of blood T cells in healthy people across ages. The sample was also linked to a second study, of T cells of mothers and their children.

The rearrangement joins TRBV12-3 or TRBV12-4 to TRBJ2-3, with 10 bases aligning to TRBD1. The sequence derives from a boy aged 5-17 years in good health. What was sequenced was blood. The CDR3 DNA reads TGTGCCAGCAGTCGTGGACAGGGGGGAGATACGCAGTATTTT. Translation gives CASSRGQGGDTQYF.